This T cell receptor beta chain derives from a study of identical twins. Findings and limits, study-wide: Excess twin sharing in beta out-of-frame sequences was weaker. Potential partial confounding of zero-insertion analyses by invariant MAIT and iNKT cells was noted.

A remark on this clonotype: The target antigen is unknown.

The J segment lost 4 bases and the V segment lost 6 bases, leaving 13 bases of the junction unmatched. This CDR3 region has 18 residues. TCRdb itself ran the 5' RACE reads through MiXCR, one entry per CDR3 protein. The data contain nearly 200,000 distinct CDR3 sequences, more than 15% of them singletons. The sample also formed part of further work on T cells expressing NK-cell markers. That report adds: It was from sorted CD3+CD56+NKG2C+, CD3+CD56+NKG2C- and CD3+CD56-NKG2C+ T cells that TCR beta repertoires came.

The TCR sequence derives from a woman aged 18 to 35 in good health. The chain has TRBV12-3 or TRBV12-4 and TRBJ1-4, with 11 bases matching TRBD1. The sample comprised CD8+ T cells sorted from blood. The CDR3 nucleotides read TGTGCCAGCAGCCCAGCCGGGACAGGGGGTTTCCATAATGAAAAACTGTTTTTT. Translated, it gives CASSPAGTGGFHNEKLFF.